This T cell receptor (beta chain) emerged from a study of T cells in Graves' hyperthyroidism and ophthalmopathy (dated by TCRdb to the late 2010s). Turning to the overall study: Peripheral blood samples were taken at the time of initial diagnosis, prior to any treatment. The study also compared thyroid tissue and blood T-cell repertoires from several Graves' hyperthyroidism patients. Following sampling, methimazole starting at 30 mg daily was given to hyperthyroidism patients, and high-dose intravenous methylprednisolone was given to ophthalmopathy patients. TCR Vbeta CDR3 sequencing of approximately 140 peripheral blood samples (approximately 44 ophthalmopathy, over 70 hyperthyroidism and 17 progressor patients) is reported in the paper. The 75 to 100 discovery patients were divided at random into training and test sets in a 7:3 ratio. To identify distinguishing TCR V-J signatures, a discovery cohort of 95 to 100 patients was used, comprising 43 with Graves' ophthalmopathy and around 60 with stable Graves' hyperthyroidism. Prospective prediction of ophthalmopathy was tested in an independent validation cohort consisting of 18 to 20 hyperthyroidism patients and 15 to 17 patients who later progressed to ophthalmopathy.

Overall study outcomes, separate from this receptor: No statistical method was used to set the sample size in advance, and investigators knew the group allocation. In cross-validation, a model built on a 13 V-J signature told ophthalmopathy apart from stable hyperthyroidism with 87.88% sensitivity and roughly 81% specificity, and in testing the same model reached 80%/75%. Blood samples also contained most of the expanded thyroid clonotypes (frequency above 0.001), which suggests that blood repertoires may reflect thyroid immune responses. In validation, progression to ophthalmopathy was predicted by the model with almost 71% sensitivity and 72% to 85% specificity, a median of roughly six months before onset.

The TCR beta CDR3 regions were amplified from the RNA transcripts. For the first round of RT-PCR on the TCR CDR3, the HTBI primer set was used together with the Qiagen OneStep RT-PCR kit. Libraries were constructed in a second round of multiplex PCR, after which size selection and purification were performed. Sequencing of the libraries was done on an Illumina HiSeq2000 using paired-end 100 bp reads. As for the original processing: SOAPnuke was used to process the raw data, with reads discarded if the reads contained adapters or uncalled bases, had a mean Phred below 15, or lacked an exact constant-primer or identifier match. COPE v1.2.5 was used to merge the high-quality paired reads, and each unique nucleotide sequence was defined as a clonotype. Clonotypes were aligned to IMGT TRBV, TRBD and TRBJ reference segments using MiTCR v1.1. Analysis was restricted to V-J combinations with a frequency above 0.0001, which covered about 99% of repertoires. A TCS score was defined as the ratio between F50 (clonal expansion) and ExV (chaos), using BLOSUM62-based TCRdist between CDR3 peptides within each V-J. Welch's t-statistics and random forest reduced fewer than 600 V-J features to 10 to 15, which were used in a naive Bayes classifier (R e1071). TCRdb trimmed the raw reads at Q25, called clones with MiXCR and kept productive beta chains. Rows are unified per CDR3 protein, each entry keeping the most common DNA and genes. For this entry, the V and J calls and clone size follow TCRdb and not the study's own pipeline. This sample gives roughly 380,000 distinct CDR3 sequences in total; roughly 13% of them show up just once. The top ten hold 5.3% of the sample.

Stable Graves' hyperthyroidism was defined as no progression to ophthalmopathy during 18 months of follow-up. Hyperthyroidism patients were newly diagnosed, had a disease duration of under 2 months, and were aged 18 to 65 years. Any patient with an uncontrolled infection, another autoimmune disease, pregnancy or lactation was excluded. Diagnoses were established on the basis of clinical symptoms, serum thyroxine and TRAb, thyroid ultrasound, and orbital computed tomography. PBMCs were separated from roughly 10 ml of fresh peripheral blood using Ficoll-Paque density gradient centrifugation. Trizol reagent was used to extract total RNA, and RNA quality was then checked on an Agilent 2100 Bioanalyzer. This clonotype was recorded many times. Its antigen is unknown. The record has no base qualities; no much larger clone is one base away. From V the trimming removes 4 bases and from J it removes 0 bases, while the gene matches leave 1 base of the junction unaccounted for. Reading from cysteine to phenylalanine, the CDR3 counts 16 amino acids. Here the CDR3 DNA is all that survives: 48 bases in frame from base 1. From a lookup of the germline V gene, CDR1 and CDR2 are SGHAT and FQNNGV.

The chain couples TRBV11-2 to TRBJ2-1, and 12 bases in between align with TRBD2. Sequencing was performed on blood. The clonotype comes from a woman between 18 and 29 years old with Graves' hyperthyroidism. In nucleotide form, the sequence is TGTGCCAGCAGCTCGACTAGCGGGAGCTCCTACAATGAGCAGTTCTTC. Its protein reads: CASSSTSGSSYNEQFF.